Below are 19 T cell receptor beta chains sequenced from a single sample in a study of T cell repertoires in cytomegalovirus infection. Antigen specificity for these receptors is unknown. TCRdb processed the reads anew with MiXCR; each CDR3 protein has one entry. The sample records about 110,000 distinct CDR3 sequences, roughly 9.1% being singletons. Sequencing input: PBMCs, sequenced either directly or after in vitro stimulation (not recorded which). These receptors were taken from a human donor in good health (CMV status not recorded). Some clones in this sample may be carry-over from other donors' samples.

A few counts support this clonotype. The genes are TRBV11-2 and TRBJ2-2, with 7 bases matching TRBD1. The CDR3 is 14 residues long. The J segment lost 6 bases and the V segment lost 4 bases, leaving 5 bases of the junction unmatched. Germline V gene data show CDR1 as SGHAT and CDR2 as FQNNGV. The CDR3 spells CASSSQGSSGELFF. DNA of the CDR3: TGTGCCAGCAGCTCACAGGGGTCGTCCGGGGAGCTGTTTTTT.

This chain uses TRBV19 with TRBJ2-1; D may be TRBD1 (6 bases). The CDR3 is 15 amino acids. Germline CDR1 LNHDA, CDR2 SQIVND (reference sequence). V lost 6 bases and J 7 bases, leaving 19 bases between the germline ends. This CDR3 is CASRSQGRWGNEQFF. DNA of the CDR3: TGTGCCAGTAGGTCACAGGGTAGGTGGGGGAATGAGCAGTTCTTC.

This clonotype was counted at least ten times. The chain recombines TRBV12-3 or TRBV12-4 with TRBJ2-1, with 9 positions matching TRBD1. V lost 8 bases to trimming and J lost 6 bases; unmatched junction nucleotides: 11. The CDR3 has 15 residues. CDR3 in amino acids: CASGLSGQGFNEQFF. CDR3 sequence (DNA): TGTGCCAGCGGACTCTCGGGACAGGGCTTCAATGAGCAGTTCTTC.

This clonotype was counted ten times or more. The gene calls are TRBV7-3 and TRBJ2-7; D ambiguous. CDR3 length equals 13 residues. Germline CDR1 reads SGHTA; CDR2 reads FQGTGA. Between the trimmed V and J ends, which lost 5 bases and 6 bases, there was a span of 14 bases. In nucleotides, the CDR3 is TGTGCCAGCAGCCCCCAAGCGTTGGGCGAGCAGTACTTC. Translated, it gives CASSPQALGEQYF.

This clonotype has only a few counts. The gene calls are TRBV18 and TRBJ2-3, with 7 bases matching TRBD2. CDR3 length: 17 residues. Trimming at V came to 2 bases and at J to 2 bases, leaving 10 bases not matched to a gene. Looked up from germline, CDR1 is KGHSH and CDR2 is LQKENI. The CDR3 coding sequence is TGTGCCAGCTCACCATTCGACCCTAGCGGTTACACAGATACGCAGTATTTT. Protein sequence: CASSPFDPSGYTDTQYF.

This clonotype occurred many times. In nucleotides, the CDR3 is TGTGCCAGCAGCCGCGGACAGGGGTATTCACCCCTCCACTTT. It encodes CASSRGQGYSPLHF. This rearrangement joins TRBV7-9 to TRBJ1-6, with 9 positions matching TRBD1. Losses at the gene ends were 5 bases for V and 8 bases for J; bases not matched to a gene: 4. From germline, CDR1 is SEHNR and CDR2 FQNEAQ (reference sequence). This CDR3 has 14 residues.

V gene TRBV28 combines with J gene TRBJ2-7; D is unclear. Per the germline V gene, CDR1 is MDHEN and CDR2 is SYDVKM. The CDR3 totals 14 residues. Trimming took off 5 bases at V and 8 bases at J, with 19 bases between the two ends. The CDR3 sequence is CASSLPRGSAKQYF. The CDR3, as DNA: TGTGCCAGCAGTCTTCCTCGTGGTTCGGCTAAGCAGTACTTC.

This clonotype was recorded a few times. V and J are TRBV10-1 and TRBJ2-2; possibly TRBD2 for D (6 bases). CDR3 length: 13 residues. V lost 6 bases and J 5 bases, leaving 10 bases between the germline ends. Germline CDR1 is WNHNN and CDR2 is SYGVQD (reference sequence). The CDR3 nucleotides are TGCGCCAGCAGCGGGAGCGGAACCGGGGAGCTGTTTTTT. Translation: CASSGSGTGELFF.

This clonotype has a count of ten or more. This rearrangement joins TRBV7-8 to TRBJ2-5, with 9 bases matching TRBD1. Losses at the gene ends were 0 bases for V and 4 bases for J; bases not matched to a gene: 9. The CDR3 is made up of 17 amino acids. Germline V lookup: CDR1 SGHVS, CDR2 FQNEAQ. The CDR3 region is CASSLALDRGRTETQYF. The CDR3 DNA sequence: TGTGCCAGCAGCTTAGCGCTGGACAGGGGCAGGACAGAGACCCAGTACTTC.

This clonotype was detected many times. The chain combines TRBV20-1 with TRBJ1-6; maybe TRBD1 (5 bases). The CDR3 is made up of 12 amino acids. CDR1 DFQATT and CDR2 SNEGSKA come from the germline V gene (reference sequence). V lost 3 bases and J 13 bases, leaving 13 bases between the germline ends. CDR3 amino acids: CSASSGVSPLHF. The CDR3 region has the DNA TGCAGTGCTAGCTCGGGGGTCTCTCCCCTCCACTTT.

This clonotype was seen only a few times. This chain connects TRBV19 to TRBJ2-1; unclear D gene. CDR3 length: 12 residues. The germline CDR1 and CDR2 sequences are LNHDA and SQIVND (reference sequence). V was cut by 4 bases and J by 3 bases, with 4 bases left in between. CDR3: CASSTDYNEQFF. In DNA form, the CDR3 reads TGTGCCAGTAGTACGGACTACAATGAGCAGTTCTTC.

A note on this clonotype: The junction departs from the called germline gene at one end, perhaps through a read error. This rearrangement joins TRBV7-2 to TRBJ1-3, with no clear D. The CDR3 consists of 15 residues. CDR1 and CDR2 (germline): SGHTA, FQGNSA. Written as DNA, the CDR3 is TGTGCCAGCAGCTTAGGACACCATTCTGGAAACGCCATATATTTT. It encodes CASSLGHHSGNAIYF. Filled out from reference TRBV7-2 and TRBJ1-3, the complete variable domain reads GAGVSQSPSNKVTEKGKDVELRCDPISGHTALYWYRQSLGQGLEFLIYFQGNSAPDKSGLPSDRFSAERTGGSVSTLTIQRTQQEDSAVYLCASSLGHHSGNAIYFGEGSWLTVV.

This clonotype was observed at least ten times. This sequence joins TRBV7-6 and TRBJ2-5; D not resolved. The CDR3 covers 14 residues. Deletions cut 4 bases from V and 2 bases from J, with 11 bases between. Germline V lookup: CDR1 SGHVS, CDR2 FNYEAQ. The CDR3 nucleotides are TGTGCCAGCAGCTCCCCGTACCTGCAAGAGACCCAGTACTTC. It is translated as CASSSPYLQETQYF.

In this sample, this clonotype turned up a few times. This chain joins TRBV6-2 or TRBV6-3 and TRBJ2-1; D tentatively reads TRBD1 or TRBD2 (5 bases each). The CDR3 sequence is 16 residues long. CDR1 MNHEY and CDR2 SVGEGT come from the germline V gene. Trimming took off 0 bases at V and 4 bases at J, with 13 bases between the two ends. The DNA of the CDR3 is TGTGCCAGCAGTTACTCTCGGGACCAGAATTACAATGAGCAGTTCTTC. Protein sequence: CASSYSRDQNYNEQFF.

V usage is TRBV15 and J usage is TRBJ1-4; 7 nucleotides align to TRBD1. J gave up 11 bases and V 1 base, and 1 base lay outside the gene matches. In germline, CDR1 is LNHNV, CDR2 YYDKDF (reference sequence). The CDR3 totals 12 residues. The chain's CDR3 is CATSRGRGKLFF. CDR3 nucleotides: TGTGCCACCAGCAGAGGCAGGGGGAAACTGTTTTTT. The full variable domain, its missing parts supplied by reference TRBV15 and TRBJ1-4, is DAMVIQNPRYQVTQFGKPVTLSCSQTLNHNVMYWYQQKSSQAPKLLFHYYDKDFNNEADTPDNFQSRRPNTSFCFLDIRSPGLGDTAMYLCATSRGRGKLFFGSGTQLSVL.

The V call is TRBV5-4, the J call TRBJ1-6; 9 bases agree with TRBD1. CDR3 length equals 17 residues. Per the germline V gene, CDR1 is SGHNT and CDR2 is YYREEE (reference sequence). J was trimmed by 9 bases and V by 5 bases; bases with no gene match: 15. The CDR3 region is CASRLTPADRGPSPLHF. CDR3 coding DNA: TGTGCCAGCAGGTTGACCCCCGCGGACAGGGGACCTTCACCCCTCCACTTT.

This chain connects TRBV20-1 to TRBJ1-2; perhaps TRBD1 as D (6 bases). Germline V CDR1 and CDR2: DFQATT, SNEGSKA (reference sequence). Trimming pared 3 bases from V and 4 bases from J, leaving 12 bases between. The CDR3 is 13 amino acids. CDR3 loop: CSASRTEVYGYTF. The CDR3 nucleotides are TGCAGTGCTAGTAGGACAGAAGTCTATGGCTACACCTTC.

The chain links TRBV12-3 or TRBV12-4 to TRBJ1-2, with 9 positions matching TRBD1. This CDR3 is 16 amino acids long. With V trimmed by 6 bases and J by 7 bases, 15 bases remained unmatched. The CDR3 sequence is CASSASDHTGGLGYTF. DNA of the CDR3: TGTGCCAGCAGCGCGAGCGATCATACAGGGGGCCTTGGCTACACCTTC.

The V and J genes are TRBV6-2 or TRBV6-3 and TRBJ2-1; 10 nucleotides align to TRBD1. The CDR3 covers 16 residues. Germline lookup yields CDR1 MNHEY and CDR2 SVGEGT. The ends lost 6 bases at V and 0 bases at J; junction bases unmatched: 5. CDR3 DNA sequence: TGTGCCAGCAGAAGGAGACAGGGGGCCTCCTACAATGAGCAGTTCTTC. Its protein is CASRRRQGASYNEQFF.